What follows are 15 T cell receptor beta chains derived from one specimen sequenced in a study of T cell changes during pregnancy in multiple sclerosis. Method: immunoSEQ multiplex PCR; TCRdb's copy keeps in-frame clones and lacks some. The table lists about 40,000 clones, 80% to 95% of them singletons. The sample here was CD8+ T cells from peripheral blood mononuclear cells, taken in the first trimester of pregnancy. These receptors were obtained from a female donor with multiple sclerosis, enrolled in a pregnancy study.

The chain links TRBV2 to TRBJ2-1; D perhaps matches TRBD2 (6 bases). Germline V gene sequence: CDR1 SNHLY, CDR2 FYNNEI. The CDR3 consists of 13 residues. Trimming removed 4 bases from V and 4 bases from J, with 8 bases in between. CDR3 nucleotide sequence: TGTGCCAGCAGTGCGGGAGTGTACAATGAGCAGTTCTTC. Translating it yields CASSAGVYNEQFF.

By share of the sample, this clone is medium-sized. The genes are TRBV2 and TRBJ2-3; 7 bases align to TRBD1. CDR1 SNHLY and CDR2 FYNNEI come from the germline V gene. The CDR3 sequence is 14 residues long. CDR3 protein: CASAGQGVWDTQYF. In DNA form, the CDR3 reads TGTGCGAGCGCCGGGCAGGGGGTATGGGATACGCAGTATTTT.

The chain combines TRBV30 with TRBJ1-2; the D gene is possibly TRBD1 (5 bases). CDR3 length: 13 amino acids. Germline V gene data show CDR1 as GTSNPN and CDR2 as SVGIG (reference sequence). V was trimmed by 7 bases and J by 4 bases, leaving 16 bases between them. The CDR3 DNA reads TGTGCCTCCCTCAGGGCGGTAGGCTATGGCTACACCTTC. Protein: CASLRAVGYGYTF.

The rearrangement uses TRBV14 and TRBJ1-2; 9 bases agree with TRBD1. In germline, CDR1 is SGHDN, CDR2 FVKESK. This CDR3 contains 14 residues. The junction had 6 bases not matched to a gene; V was cut back by 4 bases and J by 6 bases. CDR3 in amino acids: CASSPTGQGNGYTF. The DNA of the CDR3 is TGTGCCAGCAGCCCGACGGGACAGGGCAATGGCTACACCTTC.

V is TRBV2 and J is TRBJ2-5; TRBD2 agrees at 13 bases. The V gene's germline CDR1 is SNHLY and CDR2 FYNNEI. Unmatched junction bases numbered 6, after V lost 6 bases and J lost 5 bases. The CDR3 covers 15 residues. The CDR3 sequence is CASRGGTSGVETQYF. The CDR3 region has the DNA TGTGCCAGCAGAGGGGGGACTAGCGGGGTGGAGACCCAGTACTTC. Supplemented by reference TRBV2 and TRBJ2-5, the full variable domain reads EPEVTQTPSHQVTQMGQEVILRCVPISNHLYFYWYRQILGQKVEFLVSFYNNEISEKSEIFDDQFSVERPDGSNFTLKIRSTKLEDSAMYFCASRGGTSGVETQYFGPGTRLLVL.

The chain couples TRBV5-1 to TRBJ2-1; 11 nucleotides line up with TRBD1. The J segment lost 5 bases and the V segment lost 3 bases, leaving 4 bases of the junction unmatched. CDR3 size: 15 residues. Germline assignment: CDR1 SGHRS and CDR2 YFSETQ. The CDR3 nucleotides are TGCGCCAGCAGCTGGACAGGGGGCCTCAACAATGAGCAGTTCTTC. It codes for CASSWTGGLNNEQFF.

V and J are TRBV2 and TRBJ2-2, with TRBD2 matching over 14 bases. Germline loops: CDR1 SNHLY, CDR2 FYNNEI. The V segment lost 3 bases and the J segment 1 base; nucleotides outside the gene matches: 1. This CDR3 is built from 17 residues. The CDR3 coding sequence is TGTGCCAGCAGTGAGGGACTAGCGGGAGAGAACACCGGGGAGCTGTTTTTT. Encoded protein: CASSEGLAGENTGELFF.

The chain combines TRBV29-1 with TRBJ2-7; TRBD1 is a possible D gene (6 bases). The CDR3 consists of 11 residues. Germline V gene sequence: CDR1 SQVTM, CDR2 ANQGSEA. Trimming pared 4 bases from V and 6 bases from J, leaving 10 bases between. The CDR3 bases are TGCAGCGTTGTGGTAGGGGGCGAGCAGTACTTC. It specifies CSVVVGGEQYF.

The chain recombines TRBV21-1 with TRBJ2-5; the table gives TRBD2 as D, unverified against the DNA. TRBV21-1 is termed a pseudogene. The CDR3 has 13 amino acids. The CDR3 DNA is TGTGCCAGCAGCAAAGCCGAGAAAGAGACCCAGTACTTC. It specifies CASSKAEKETQYF.

J is TRBJ2-5 and V is TRBV5-6; 13 bases match TRBD2. This CDR3 comprises 17 residues. With V trimmed by 3 bases and J by 2 bases, 7 bases remained unmatched. Germline V gene sequence: CDR1 SGHDT, CDR2 YYEEEE. Here the CDR3 reads CASSYRTSGGRQETQYF. The CDR3 nucleotides read TGTGCCAGCAGCTACAGGACTAGCGGGGGCCGGCAAGAGACCCAGTACTTC.

The CDR3 protein is CASSQGLNTEAFF. CDR3 DNA: TGTGCCAGCTCACAGGGGCTGAACACTGAAGCTTTCTTT. V and J are TRBV18 and TRBJ1-1; TRBD1 is a possible D gene (5 bases). Trimming cost V 4 bases and J 0 bases, with 6 bases left between them. CDR3 size: 13 residues. Germline V CDR1 and CDR2: KGHSH, LQKENI.

The J gene is TRBJ1-5, the V gene TRBV6-1; D call uncertain. This CDR3 is 14 amino acids long. CDR1 MNHNS and CDR2 SASEGT come from the germline V gene. V was shortened by 3 bases and J by 4 bases, with 10 bases between the two germline ends. The CDR3 loop reads CASSESRVNQPQHF. CDR3 coding DNA: TGTGCCAGCAGTGAGAGTCGAGTAAATCAGCCCCAGCATTTT.

The CDR3 here is CASSSPGQADYEQYF. DNA for the CDR3: TGTGCCAGCAGCTCCCCAGGGCAGGCGGACTACGAGCAGTACTTC. The chain employs TRBV13 and TRBJ2-7; possibly TRBD1 for D (5 bases). The germline V gene encodes CDR1 PRHDT and CDR2 FYEKMQ (reference sequence). V gave up 4 bases and J gave up 3 bases, with 16 bases separating them. The CDR3 consists of 15 residues.

This clone was seen just once. J is TRBJ2-2 and V is TRBV13, with 7 positions matching TRBD1. The germline V gene encodes CDR1 PRHDT and CDR2 FYEKMQ (reference sequence). The J segment lost 7 bases and the V segment lost 3 bases, leaving 8 bases of the junction unmatched. This CDR3 region has 15 residues. CDR3 coding DNA: TGTGCCAGCAGCTTGACAGGGAGAGTCCGCGGGGAGCTGTTTTTT. This translates into CASSLTGRVRGELFF.

The chain couples TRBV27 to TRBJ1-1; 8 nucleotides align to TRBD1. The CDR3 runs to 14 residues. Germline CDR1 is MNHEY and CDR2 is SMNVEV (reference sequence). Trimming cost V 5 bases and J 10 bases; bases outside gene matches: 12. The CDR3 sequence is CASSVTGGGWSAFF. The CDR3 nucleotides are TGTGCCAGCAGTGTTACAGGGGGGGGATGGTCAGCTTTCTTT.